This T cell receptor (beta chain) was captured by sequencing in a study of CD8 T cells in Susac syndrome. Findings of the study overall: It was acknowledged in the study that its TCR sequencing and HLA analysis involved a relatively small number of individuals.

With 0 bases removed from V and 0 bases from J, the gap between germline ends came to 4 bases. The CDR3 totals 13 residues. CDR1 GTSNPN and CDR2 SVGIG come from the germline V gene (reference sequence). An amount of RNA that ranged from about 0.45 to 1 ug was reverse transcribed with random hexamers. Coverage of TCR beta CDR3 amplification by immunoSEQ multiplex PCR extended to 54 Vbeta and 13 Jbeta. From the immunoSEQ multiplex PCR reads, TCRdb called clonotypes with MiXCR, one entry per CDR3 protein. The sample holds 180,000 or so distinct CDR3 sequences, about 95% seen once. To note about this clonotype: Its cognate antigen is unknown.

Matching for age and sex applied to the controls, who were healthy donors. Both CD4+ and CD8+ T cells were negatively isolated, and TEMRA cells underwent FACS enrichment. The chain is built from TRBV30 and TRBJ2-3; D call uncertain. This TCR was recovered from a human donor in good health. Sequencing input: CD4+ T cells from PBMCs. Written as DNA, the CDR3 is TGTGCCTGGAGTGTGTATAGCACAGATACGCAGTATTTT. Encoded protein: CAWSVYSTDTQYF.